A selection of T cell receptor beta chains follows, all from one sample in a study of T cells in Graves' hyperthyroidism and ophthalmopathy. TCRdb recomputed calls from the multiplex PCR reads with MiXCR, one row per CDR3 protein. The repertoire holds approximately 640,000 distinct CDR3 sequences, about 45% seen once, with about 7.2% in the top ten. The material sequenced was peripheral blood or thyroid tissue (not recorded which). Receptors were obtained from an adult man with Graves' disease, either hyperthyroidism or ophthalmopathy (not recorded which). Each CDR3 is given with its conserved first and last residue. A D gene is named only where the DNA matches it firmly. Rows may omit the clone size; those that give it use once, few, many or a size class.

14	NA	TRBV20-1	TRBJ2-7	TRBD2	CSAKSGSGTYEQYF	TGCAGTGCTAAGAGCGGGAGCGGGACCTACGAGCAGTACTTC
15	few	TRBV7-4	TRBJ2-2	TRBD2	CASSFEGGDTGELFF	TGTGCCAGCAGCTTTGAGGGAGGGGATACCGGGGAGCTGTTTTTT
12	NA	TRBV6-1	TRBJ1-2	TRBD1	CASSGVGQGYTF	TGTGCCAGCAGTGGGGTGGGACAGGGCTACACCTTC
14	NA	TRBV29-1	TRBJ2-2	TRBD1	CSVYRGPNTGELFF	TGCAGCGTATACAGGGGCCCGAACACCGGGGAGCTGTTTTTT
16	NA	TRBV20-1	TRBJ1-4	NA	CSAIAATRAPNEKLFF	TGCAGTGCTATTGCTGCAACTCGCGCCCCTAATGAAAAACTGTTTTTT
16	NA	TRBV6-5	TRBJ1-1	NA	CASSYPSGGMNTEAFF	TGTGCCAGCAGTTACCCGTCCGGCGGCATGAACACTGAAGCTTTCTTT
14	many	TRBV14	TRBJ1-2	NA	CASSPSDRVFGYTF	TGTGCCAGCAGCCCTTCTGACAGAGTCTTCGGCTACACCTTC
15	many	TRBV9	TRBJ1-6	TRBD1	CASSPRDRGGSPLHF	TGTGCCAGCAGCCCAAGGGACAGGGGTGGTTCACCCCTCCACTTT
13	many	TRBV19	TRBJ1-5	NA	CASSTGGYQPQHF	TGTGCCAGTAGTACCGGGGGGTATCAGCCCCAGCATTTT
16	few	TRBV20-1	TRBJ2-7	TRBD2	CSATGGLAGGHYEQYF	TGCAGTGCTACGGGTGGGTTAGCGGGAGGGCACTACGAGCAGTACTTC
14	few	TRBV9	TRBJ1-4	NA	CASSTRAIGEKLFF	TGTGCCAGCAGCACGAGGGCAATCGGTGAAAAACTGTTTTTT
12	many	TRBV7-9	TRBJ2-7	NA	CASSAQSYEQYF	TGTGCCAGCAGCGCCCAGTCATACGAGCAGTACTTC
15	many	TRBV10-3	TRBJ1-6	NA	CAISAGSVYNSPLHF	TGTGCCATCAGTGCTGGGAGCGTATATAATTCACCCCTCCACTTT
14	NA	TRBV11-2	TRBJ1-2	TRBD1	CASSPSGTGNGYTF	TGTGCCAGCAGCCCGAGCGGGACAGGGAATGGCTACACCTTC
14	few	TRBV20-1	TRBJ1-3	NA	CSAQPLTAGNTIYF	TGCAGTGCTCAGCCTCTCACAGCTGGAAACACCATATATTTT
12	many	TRBV12-3/TRBV12-4	TRBJ1-1	NA	CASSPTGTEAFF	TGTGCCAGCAGCCCTACAGGGACTGAAGCTTTCTTT
14	NA	TRBV24-1	TRBJ1-2	NA	CATRDSSGYYGYTF	TGTGCCACCAGAGATAGTTCAGGGTACTATGGCTACACCTTC
16	few	TRBV24-1	TRBJ1-2	TRBD1	CATSDSQGANFYGYTF	TGTGCCACCAGTGATTCCCAGGGGGCCAACTTCTATGGCTACACCTTC
15	many	TRBV15	TRBJ1-1	NA	CATSRDWGQNTEAFF	TGTGCCACCAGCAGAGATTGGGGACAGAACACTGAAGCTTTCTTT
19	NA	TRBV9	TRBJ1-3	TRBD1	CASSVGGTGASLGGNTIYF	TGTGCCAGCAGCGTAGGGGGGACAGGTGCCTCTCTAGGAGGAAACACCATATATTTT
15	few	TRBV7-9	TRBJ2-7	TRBD1	CASSLRTGVVYEQYF	TGTGCCAGCAGCTTACGGACAGGGGTGGTCTACGAGCAGTACTTC
14	many	TRBV19	TRBJ2-2	NA	CASSTGQNTGELFF	TGTGCCAGTAGTACGGGACAGAACACCGGGGAGCTGTTTTTT
16	NA	TRBV6-1	TRBJ1-2	NA	CASRGPLNYADYGYTF	TGTGCCAGCAGAGGACCACTAAATTATGCCGACTATGGCTACACCTTC
16	NA	TRBV7-8	TRBJ1-6	TRBD1	CASSQVQGLREGPLHF	TGTGCCAGCAGCCAAGTACAGGGGCTCCGCGAGGGACCCCTCCACTTT
15	NA	TRBV7-8	TRBJ2-6	NA	CASSFGSPGANVLTF	TGTGCCAGCAGCTTTGGTAGCCCTGGGGCCAACGTCCTGACTTTC
15	once	TRBV29-1	TRBJ2-6	NA	CSVEGGGGGANVLTF	TGCAGCGTTGAGGGAGGGGGAGGTGGGGCCAACGTCCTGACTTTC
16	NA	TRBV7-4	TRBJ1-4	TRBD1	CASSFEGGTADEKLFF	TGTGCCAGCAGCTTTGAGGGAGGGACAGCGGATGAAAAACTGTTTTTT
12	NA	TRBV29-1	TRBJ1-2	NA	CSQGGGNYGYTF	TGCAGCCAGGGTGGAGGGAACTATGGCTACACCTTC
13	NA	TRBV20-1	TRBJ2-2	NA	CSARQQNTGELFF	TGCAGTGCTAGACAACAGAACACCGGGGAGCTGTTTTTT
11	NA	TRBV29-1	TRBJ2-7	TRBD1	CSPGTAYEQYF	TGCAGCCCCGGGACAGCCTACGAGCAGTACTTC
14	few	TRBV2	TRBJ1-1	NA	CASSYSGVYTEAFF	TGTGCCAGCAGTTACTCAGGCGTTTACACTGAAGCTTTCTTT
13	many	TRBV7-9	TRBJ1-2	NA	CASSYGLIYGYTF	TGTGCCAGCAGCTATGGACTGATTTATGGCTACACCTTC
18	NA	TRBV6-1	TRBJ1-5	TRBD1	CATQIPSDRELWLQPQHF	TGTGCCACGCAGATCCCCAGTGACAGGGAACTATGGCTACAGCCCCAGCATTTT
16	NA	TRBV4-1	TRBJ2-7	NA	CASSQEIAVNSYEQYF	TGCGCCAGCAGCCAAGAGATAGCGGTGAACTCCTACGAGCAGTACTTC
12	NA	TRBV6-6	TRBJ2-7	NA	CASSYRGGKQYF	TGTGCCAGCAGTTACAGGGGGGGCAAGCAGTACTTC
15	few	TRBV7-9	TRBJ1-2	NA	CASSQALGEMYGYTF	TGTGCCAGCAGCCAAGCGTTGGGGGAAATGTACGGCTACACCTTC
15	once	TRBV7-2	TRBJ1-1	NA	CASSSHGGLGTEAFF	TGTGCCAGCAGCTCTCATGGGGGGCTTGGGACTGAAGCTTTCTTT